This T cell receptor beta chain was sequenced during a study of siplizumab effects on memory and regulatory T cells. This clone appeared a few times. The antigen is not known. Cells from the mixed lymphocyte reaction were cocultured for about six days at 37°C. Trimming stripped 6 bases from V and 3 bases from J, with 14 bases between. From germline, CDR1 is SEHNR and CDR2 FQNEAQ (reference sequence). The CDR3 runs 14 residues. Clones were read by immunoSEQ multiplex PCR, and TCRdb kept only the in-frame ones, dropping some. The sample has fewer than 15,000 clones, approximately 45% seen once. The receptor comes from a human donor in good health; the cells came from an allogeneic mixed lymphocyte reaction. Some clones in this sample may be carry-over from other donors' samples. The specimen sequenced was CFSE-low (dividing) CD4+ T cells sorted from an allogeneic mixed lymphocyte reaction. The gene calls are TRBV7-9 and TRBJ1-2; D may be TRBD1 (6 bases). This chain's CDR3 is CASSSTGLHYGYTF. CDR3 nucleotide sequence: TGTGCCAGCAGTTCGACAGGTTTGCACTATGGCTACACCTTC.